The entry below describes one TCR beta chain. The sample comes from a study of cytotoxic CD8 clonotypes in ibrutinib-treated CLL. Trimming cost V 5 bases and J 4 bases; bases outside gene matches: 7. Germline CDR1 is PRHDT and CDR2 is FYEKMQ (reference sequence). The CDR3 has 15 amino acids. Profiling relied on immunoSEQ multiplex PCR, and the TCRdb table lists in-frame clones only, not all of them. The sample yields 55,000 to 60,000 clones, roughly 49% seen once. V usage is TRBV13 and J usage is TRBJ1-4, with TRBD1 matching over 7 bases. The sequences come from PBMCs, collected at disease progression, from a patient treated with ibrutinib. This receptor was taken from a human donor with chronic lymphocytic leukemia. Here the CDR3 reads CASSARDRFNEKLFF. The CDR3 DNA reads as TGTGCCAGCAGCGCGCGGGACAGATTTAATGAAAAACTGTTTTTT.